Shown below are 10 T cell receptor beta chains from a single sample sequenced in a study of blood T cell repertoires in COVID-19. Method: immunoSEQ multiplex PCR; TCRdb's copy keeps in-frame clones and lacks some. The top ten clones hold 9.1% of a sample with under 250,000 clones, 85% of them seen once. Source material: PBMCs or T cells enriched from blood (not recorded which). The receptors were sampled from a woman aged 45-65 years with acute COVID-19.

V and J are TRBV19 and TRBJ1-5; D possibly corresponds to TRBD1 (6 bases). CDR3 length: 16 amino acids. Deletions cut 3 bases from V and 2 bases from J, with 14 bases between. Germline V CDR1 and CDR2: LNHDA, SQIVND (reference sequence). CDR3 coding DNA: TGTGCCAGTAGTATCGGTCGGGCAGGGGGCAATCAGCCCCAGCATTTT. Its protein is CASSIGRAGGNQPQHF. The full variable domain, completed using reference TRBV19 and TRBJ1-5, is DGGITQSPKYLFRKEGQNVTLSCEQNLNHDAMYWYRQDPGQGLRLIYYSQIVNDFQKGDIAEGYSVSREKKESFPLTVTSAQKNPTAFYLCASSIGRAGGNQPQHFGDGTRLSIL.

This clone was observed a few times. The CDR3 protein is CASIDPRGEKLFF. Here the CDR3 DNA reads TGTGCCAGCATTGACCCGAGGGGGGAAAAACTGTTTTTT. The V gene is TRBV7-9, the J gene TRBJ1-4; possible D gene TRBD1, 6 bases. Germline CDR1 and CDR2: SEHNR and FQNEAQ (reference sequence). The CDR3 spans 13 residues. Trimming shortened V by 7 bases and J by 8 bases, and 14 bases separated the two germline ends.

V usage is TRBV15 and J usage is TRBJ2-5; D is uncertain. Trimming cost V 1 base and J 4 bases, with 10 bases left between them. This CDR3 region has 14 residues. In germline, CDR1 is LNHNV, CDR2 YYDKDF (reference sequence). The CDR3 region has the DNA TGTGCCACCAGCAGAGCGACTGGCATAGAGACCCAGTACTTC. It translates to CATSRATGIETQYF.

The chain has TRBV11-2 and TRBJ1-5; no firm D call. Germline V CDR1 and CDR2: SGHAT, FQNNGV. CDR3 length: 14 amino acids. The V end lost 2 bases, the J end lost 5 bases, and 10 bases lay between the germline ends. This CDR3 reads CASSLRRDDQPQHF. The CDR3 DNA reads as TGTGCCAGCAGCTTAAGGAGGGATGATCAGCCCCAGCATTTT.

CDR3: CASSTIGEGTDYGYTF. CDR3 nucleotide sequence: TGTGCCAGTAGTACCATAGGGGAAGGTACGGACTATGGCTACACCTTC. The chain uses TRBV19 and TRBJ1-2; tentative D call: TRBD1 (5 bases). V shed 4 bases and J shed 3 bases, with 18 bases lying between them. CDR3 length: 16 amino acids. Germline CDR1 reads LNHDA; CDR2 reads SQIVND (reference sequence).

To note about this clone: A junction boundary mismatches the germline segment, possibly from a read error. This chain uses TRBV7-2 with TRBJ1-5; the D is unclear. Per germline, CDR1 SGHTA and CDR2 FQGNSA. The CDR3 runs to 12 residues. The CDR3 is CASSRGNQPQHF. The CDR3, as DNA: TGTGCCAGCAGCCGAGGTAATCAACCCCAGCATTTT.

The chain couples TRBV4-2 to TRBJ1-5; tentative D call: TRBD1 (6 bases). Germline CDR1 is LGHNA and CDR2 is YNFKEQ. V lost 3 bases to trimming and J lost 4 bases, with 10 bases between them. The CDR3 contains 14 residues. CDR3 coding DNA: TGTGCCAGCAGCCAGGACAGCAATAATCAGCCCCAGCATTTT. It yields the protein CASSQDSNNQPQHF.

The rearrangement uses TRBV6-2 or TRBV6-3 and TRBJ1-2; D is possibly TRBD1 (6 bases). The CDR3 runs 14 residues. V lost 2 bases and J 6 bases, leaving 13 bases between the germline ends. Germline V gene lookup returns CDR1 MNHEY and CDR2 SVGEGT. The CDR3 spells CASSYPLRGDGYTF. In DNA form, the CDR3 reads TGTGCCAGCAGTTACCCCCTCAGGGGTGATGGCTACACCTTC.

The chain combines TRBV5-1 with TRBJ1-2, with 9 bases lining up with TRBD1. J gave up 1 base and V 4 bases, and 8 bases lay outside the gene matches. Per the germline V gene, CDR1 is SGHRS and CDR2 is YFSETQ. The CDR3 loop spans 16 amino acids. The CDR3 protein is CASSARTGESNYGYTF. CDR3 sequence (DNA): TGCGCCAGCAGCGCAAGGACAGGGGAAAGTAACTATGGCTACACCTTC.

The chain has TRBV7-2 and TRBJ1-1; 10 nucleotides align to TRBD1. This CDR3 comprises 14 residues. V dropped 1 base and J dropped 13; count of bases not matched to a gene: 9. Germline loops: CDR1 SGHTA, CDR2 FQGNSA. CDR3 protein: CASSLDRTGGWVFF. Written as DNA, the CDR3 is TGTGCCAGCAGCTTAGATCGGACAGGGGGTTGGGTTTTCTTT.